The 4 T cell receptor beta chains below were found in one sample sequenced in a study of TIL therapy for anti-PD-1-resistant metastatic lung cancer. The immunoSEQ assay was v3. Assay: immunoSEQ multiplex PCR; the TCRdb copy retains only in-frame clones and omits some. The data contain tens of thousands of clones, around 80% of them singletons. Time point noted: pre-treatment sample, taken before nivolumab and TIL therapy. Here the sequenced sample was blood, taken at baseline. All receptors derive from a man between 70 and 80 years old with non-small cell lung cancer.

This clone was counted between two and nine times. The chain couples TRBV6-1 to TRBJ2-7; D is ambiguous. Per germline, CDR1 MNHNS and CDR2 SASEGT. This CDR3 comprises 12 residues. Trimming took off 1 base at V and 2 bases at J, with 3 bases between the two ends. CDR3 bases: TGTGCCAGCAGTGAAGGGGCCTACGAGCAGTACTTC. Encoded protein: CASSEGAYEQYF.

The V and J genes are TRBV27 and TRBJ1-4; 7 bases fit TRBD1. J lost 3 bases, V lost 5 bases, and 9 bases had no gene match. The CDR3 spans 16 residues. The germline V gene has CDR1 MNHEY and CDR2 SMNVEV (reference sequence). The CDR3 reads CASSQSGQRSNEKLFF. CDR3 bases: TGTGCCAGCAGTCAATCGGGACAGCGGTCTAATGAAAAACTGTTTTTT.

Only one count was recorded for this clone. V and J are TRBV29-1 and TRBJ2-7; D may be TRBD1 or TRBD2 (6 bases each). The V end was cut by 4 bases, the J end by 7 bases, with 29 bases between. The CDR3 has 17 amino acids. Germline loops: CDR1 SQVTM, CDR2 ANQGSEA. CDR3 coding DNA: TGCAGCGTTGGGGGGGCTCTGGGGAGACAGCCCGCGGGGGAGCAGTACTTC. It yields the protein CSVGGALGRQPAGEQYF.

This clone has just a few counts. V gene TRBV5-1 combines with J gene TRBJ1-5, with 8 bases fitting TRBD1. Germline V CDR1 and CDR2: SGHRS, YFSETQ. Trimming cost V 0 bases and J 6 bases; bases outside gene matches: 5. The CDR3 extends over 15 amino acids. CDR3 sequence (DNA): TGCGCCAGCAGCTTGGGGGGGACAGGACCTCAGCCCCAGCATTTT. It codes for CASSLGGTGPQPQHF.